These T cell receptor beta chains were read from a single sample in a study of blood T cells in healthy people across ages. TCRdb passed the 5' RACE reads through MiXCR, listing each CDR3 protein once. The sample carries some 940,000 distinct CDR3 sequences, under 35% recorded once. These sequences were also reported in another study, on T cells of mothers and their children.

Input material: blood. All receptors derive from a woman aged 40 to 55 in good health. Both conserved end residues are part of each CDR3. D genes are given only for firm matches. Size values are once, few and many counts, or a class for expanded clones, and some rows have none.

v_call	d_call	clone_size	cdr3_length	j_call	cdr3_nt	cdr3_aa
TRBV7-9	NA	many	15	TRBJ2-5	TGTGCCAGCAGCTTAGGGGTCGAGACATCGGAGACCCAGTACTTC	CASSLGVETSETQYF
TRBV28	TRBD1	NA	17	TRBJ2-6	TGTGCCAGCACCGGAGTAATAGGGGGCGCTGGGGCCAACGTCCTGACTTTC	CASTGVIGGAGANVLTF
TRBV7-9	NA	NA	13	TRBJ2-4	TGTGCCAGCAGCTACACAGGGCCGAATGAGCAGTACTTC	CASSYTGPNEQYF
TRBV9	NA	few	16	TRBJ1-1	TGTGCCAGCAGCGTCGACGGACTCGGCCCCTTCACTGAAGCTTTCTTT	CASSVDGLGPFTEAFF
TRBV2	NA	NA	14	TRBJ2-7	TGTGCCGGCAGTGAACAGGGAACTATCTACGTGCAGTACTTC	CAGSEQGTIYVQYF
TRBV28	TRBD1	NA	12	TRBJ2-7	TGTGCCTCCCGGACAGGAATCTACGAGCGGTACTTC	CASRTGIYERYF
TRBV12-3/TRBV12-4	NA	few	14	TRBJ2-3	TGTGCCAGCATGAACGGGGCCATTGGAGATACGCAGTATTTT	CASMNGAIGDTQYF
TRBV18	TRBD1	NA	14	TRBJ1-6	TGTGCCAGCTCACCACGACAGGGTGTTTCACCCCTCCACTTT	CASSPRQGVSPLHF
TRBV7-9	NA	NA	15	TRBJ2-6	TGTGCCAGCAGCTTAGAGGGGACGGGGGCCAACGTCCCGACTTTC	CASSLEGTGANVPTF
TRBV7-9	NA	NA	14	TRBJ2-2	TGTGCCAGCAGCTTAGGATTGGACACCGGGGAGCTGTTTTTT	CASSLGLDTGELFF